The 7 T cell receptor beta chains below all came from one sample that was sequenced in a study of blood T cell repertoires in COVID-19. The method was immunoSEQ multiplex PCR; TCRdb's version includes in-frame clones alone and lacks a portion of them. Seen here are more than 300,000 clones, about nine tenths observed once, and the top ten hold 1.5% to 2%. The sample consisted of peripheral blood. These receptors were taken from a young woman with COVID-19, enrolled during active disease.

The V call is TRBV7-9, the J call TRBJ2-7, with 8 bases fitting TRBD1. Trimming removed 5 bases from V and 3 bases from J; junction bases left unmatched: 3. This CDR3 contains 13 residues. The V gene's germline CDR1 is SEHNR and CDR2 FQNEAQ (reference sequence). CDR3 in DNA: TGTGCCAGCAGCCTGGGACAGGTCTACGAGCAGTACTTC. This translates into CASSLGQVYEQYF.

The CDR3 nucleotides read TGCGCCAGCCGTCGTGGGCGGGGAAGCGGGGGAAACACCATATATTTT. Protein sequence: CASRRGRGSGGNTIYF. V and J are TRBV10-2 and TRBJ1-3; unclear D gene. The V gene lost 8 bases and the J gene lost 4 bases, with 21 bases spanning the gap. The germline gives CDR1 WSHSY, CDR2 SAAADI. The CDR3 is 16 amino acids.

The J gene is TRBJ1-1, the V gene TRBV9; D unresolved. The length of the CDR3 is 13 residues. CDR1 and CDR2 (germline): SGDLS, YYNGEE. The V end lost 4 bases, the J end lost 1 base, and 8 bases lay between the germline ends. The chain's CDR3 is CASSPLKNTEAFF. CDR3 in DNA: TGTGCCAGCAGCCCCCTAAAGAACACTGAAGCTTTCTTT.

V gene TRBV4-1 combines with J gene TRBJ1-3, with D tentatively TRBD1 (5 bases). Germline lookup yields CDR1 MGHRA and CDR2 YSYEKL. This CDR3 contains 17 residues. V lost 0 bases, J lost 4 bases, and 16 bases lay in between. The CDR3 is CASSQDFRRVGGNTIYF. The CDR3 DNA sequence: TGCGCCAGCAGCCAAGATTTCCGCAGGGTGGGCGGAAACACCATATATTTT.

This rearrangement joins TRBV5-4 to TRBJ1-3; D might be TRBD1 (6 bases). Germline V gives CDR1 SGHNT, CDR2 YYREEE (reference sequence). The CDR3 consists of 17 residues. V was cut by 2 bases and J by 0 bases, with 15 bases left in between. Here the CDR3 DNA reads TGTGCCAGCAGCTTAGGTACACAGGGCCTCTCTGGAAACACCATATATTTT. It is translated as CASSLGTQGLSGNTIYF.

CDR3: CASSQDGTEGDTQYF. CDR3 DNA sequence: TGTGCCAGCAGCCAAGATGGGACGGAGGGAGATACGCAGTATTTT. V gene TRBV4-2 combines with J gene TRBJ2-3, with D possibly matching TRBD2 (6 bases). The CDR3 has 15 amino acids. Germline lookup yields CDR1 LGHNA and CDR2 YNFKEQ. The germline V and J ends were trimmed by 0 bases and 5 bases, with 12 bases remaining between them.

The V gene is TRBV19, the J gene TRBJ2-7; TRBD1 matches at 9 bases. This CDR3 comprises 14 residues. Germline-derived CDR1 and CDR2 are LNHDA and SQIVND (reference sequence). J lost 3 bases, V lost 4 bases, and 4 bases had no gene match. The CDR3 DNA sequence: TGTGCCAGTAGTAGACAGGGGGTTCTCTACGAGCAGTACTTC. This codes for CASSRQGVLYEQYF.